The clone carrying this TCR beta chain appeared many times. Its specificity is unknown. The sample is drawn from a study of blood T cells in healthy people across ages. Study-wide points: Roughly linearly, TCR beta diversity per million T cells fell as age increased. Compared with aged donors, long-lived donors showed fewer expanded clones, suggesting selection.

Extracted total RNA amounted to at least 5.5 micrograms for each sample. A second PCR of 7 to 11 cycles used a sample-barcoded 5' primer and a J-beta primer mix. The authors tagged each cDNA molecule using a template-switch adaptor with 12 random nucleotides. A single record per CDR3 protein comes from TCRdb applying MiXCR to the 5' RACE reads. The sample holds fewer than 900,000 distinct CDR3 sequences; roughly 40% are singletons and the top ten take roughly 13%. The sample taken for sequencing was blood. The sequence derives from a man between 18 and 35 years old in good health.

The CDR3 nucleotides are TGCAGCGTCACACCCCGACAGGGAACGCAGTATTTT. Residues: CSVTPRQGTQYF. The chain uses TRBV29-1 and TRBJ2-3; 7 bases are shared with TRBD1. V shed 6 bases, J shed 9 bases, and the junction held 9 bases outside the gene matches. The CDR3 extends over 12 amino acids. Per the germline V gene, CDR1 is SQVTM and CDR2 is ANQGSEA.